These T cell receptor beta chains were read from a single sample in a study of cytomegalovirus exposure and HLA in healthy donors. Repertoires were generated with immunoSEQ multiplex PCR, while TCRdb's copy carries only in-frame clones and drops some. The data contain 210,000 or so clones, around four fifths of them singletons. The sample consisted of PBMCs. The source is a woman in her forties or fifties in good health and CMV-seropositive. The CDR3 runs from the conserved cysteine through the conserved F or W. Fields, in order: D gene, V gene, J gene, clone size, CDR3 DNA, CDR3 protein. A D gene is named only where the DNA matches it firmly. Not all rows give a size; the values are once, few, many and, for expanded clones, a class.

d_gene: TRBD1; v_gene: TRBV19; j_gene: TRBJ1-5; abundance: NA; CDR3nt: TGTGCCAGTAGTATGACAGGGTCCAATCAGCCCCAGCATTTT; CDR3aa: CASSMTGSNQPQHF
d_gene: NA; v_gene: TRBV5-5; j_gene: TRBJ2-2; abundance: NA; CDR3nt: TGTGCCAGCAGCTTGAGTTTCTCATTGCGGCAAGACACCGGGGAGCTGTTTTTT; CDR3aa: CASSLSFSLRQDTGELFF
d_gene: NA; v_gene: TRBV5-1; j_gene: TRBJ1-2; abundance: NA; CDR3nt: TGCGCCAGCAGTTATGGACAGACTTATGGCTACACCTTC; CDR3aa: CASSYGQTYGYTF
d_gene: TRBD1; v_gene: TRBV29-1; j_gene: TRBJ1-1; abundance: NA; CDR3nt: TGCAGCGTTGAAGATACAGGGGGCAACACTGAAGCTTTCTTT; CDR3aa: CSVEDTGGNTEAFF
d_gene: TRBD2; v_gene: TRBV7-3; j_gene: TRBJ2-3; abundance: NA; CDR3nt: TGTGCCAGCAGCCGGACTAGTCCAGATACGCAGTATTTT; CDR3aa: CASSRTSPDTQYF
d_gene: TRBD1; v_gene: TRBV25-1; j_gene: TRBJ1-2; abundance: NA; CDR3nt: TGTGCCAGCAGTGAATCTCGACAGGGCCCCGATGGCTACACCTTC; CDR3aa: CASSESRQGPDGYTF
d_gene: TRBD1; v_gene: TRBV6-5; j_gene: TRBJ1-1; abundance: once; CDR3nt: TGTGCCAGCAGTTACTCGTGGGACAGGATAGGGGAAGCTTTCTTT; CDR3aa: CASSYSWDRIGEAFF
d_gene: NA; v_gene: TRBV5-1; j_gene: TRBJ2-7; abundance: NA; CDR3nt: TGCGCCAGCCACCGGGAGCACTACGAGCAGTACTTC; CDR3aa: CASHREHYEQYF
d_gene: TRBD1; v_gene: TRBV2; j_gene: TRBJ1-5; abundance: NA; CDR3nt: TGTGCCAGCAGGGAGACAGGGGGCGGCCAGCCCCAGCATTTT; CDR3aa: CASRETGGGQPQHF
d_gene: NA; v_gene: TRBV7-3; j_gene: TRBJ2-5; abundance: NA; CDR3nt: TGTGCCAGCAGCGCCATGGGGGGTCAAGAGACCCAGTACTTC; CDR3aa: CASSAMGGQETQYF
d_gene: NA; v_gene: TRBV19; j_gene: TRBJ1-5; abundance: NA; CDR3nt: TGTGCCAGTAGTATATTAGATCAGCCCCAGCATTTT; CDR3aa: CASSILDQPQHF
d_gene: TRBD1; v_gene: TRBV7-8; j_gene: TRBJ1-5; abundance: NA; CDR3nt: TGTGCCAGCAGCTCCTCAGGGGGAATCAATCAGCCCCAGCATTTT; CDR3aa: CASSSSGGINQPQHF
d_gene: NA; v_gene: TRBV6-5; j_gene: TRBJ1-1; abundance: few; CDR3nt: TGTGCCAGCAGTAAACGGGGATTTGAAGCTTTCTTT; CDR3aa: CASSKRGFEAFF